This T cell receptor beta chain was identified in a study of tumor T cells in aggressive B-cell lymphoma. The method was immunoSEQ multiplex PCR; TCRdb's version includes in-frame clones alone and lacks a portion of them. This table holds 3,000 or so clones, 69% found once. The CDR3 loop spans 15 amino acids. In germline, CDR1 is SGHRS, CDR2 YFSETQ. Losses at the gene ends were 4 bases for V and 2 bases for J; bases not matched to a gene: 5. Sequencing used tumor tissue. V and J are TRBV5-1 and TRBJ2-1; TRBD1 agrees at 8 bases. The clonotype originates from an adult with diffuse large B cell lymphoma. CDR3 nucleotide sequence: TGCGCCAGCAGCCATGGACAGGGTGCCTACAATGAGCAGTTCTTC. Translation: CASSHGQGAYNEQFF.